This T cell receptor (beta chain) was documented in a study of blood T cell repertoires in COVID-19. About the research overall: From the United States, Italy and Spain came samples of acute and convalescent COVID-19. The cDNA or gDNA used as material had been derived from T cells, B-cell-depleted T cells, or PBMCs.

In the authors' workflow: Amplification of reference gene primers provided the estimated nucleated cell counts. The method was immunoSEQ multiplex PCR; TCRdb's version includes in-frame clones alone and lacks a portion of them. Clonal size and the V and J genes are those of that table, whereas D and trimming came from the DNA. Here the sample spans about 87,000 clones, around 86% being singletons. The sequence was obtained from a woman in her 70s with acute or convalescent COVID-19. The source material was peripheral blood.

CDR3 loop: CASSLSTGVDGYTF. In nucleotides, the CDR3 is TGCGCCAGCAGCTTGAGTACAGGGGTTGATGGCTACACCTTC. The chain links TRBV5-1 to TRBJ1-2, with 7 bases identical to TRBD1. The CDR3 spans 14 residues. V trimming: 1 base; J trimming: 6 bases; junction bases outside the gene matches: 6. Germline CDR1 and CDR2: SGHRS and YFSETQ.